This is a list of T cell receptor beta chains from one sample in a study of cytomegalovirus exposure and HLA in healthy donors. This table comes from immunoSEQ multiplex PCR, and its TCRdb copy is limited to in-frame clones, with some not included. The data hold approximately 69,000 clones, with approximately 74% observed a single time. Sequenced: PBMCs. The source is a woman in her twenties or thirties in good health and CMV-seropositive. Each CDR3 is given with its conserved first and last residue. Each record gives: CDR3 length, V gene, clone size, D gene, J gene, CDR3 protein, CDR3 DNA. A D gene is named only where the DNA matches it firmly. Clone size appears in some rows only: once, few, many, or a class for an expanded clone.

15	TRBV9	.	TRBD1	TRBJ2-7	CASSVGGDRVYEQYF	TGTGCCAGCAGCGTAGGGGGGGACAGGGTATACGAGCAGTACTTC
14	TRBV2	.	TRBD1	TRBJ2-7	CASNPTGMAYEQYF	TGTGCCAGCAACCCGACAGGGATGGCCTACGAGCAGTACTTC
16	TRBV5-8	.	TRBD1	TRBJ2-4	CASSLFRGKAKNIQYF	TGTGCCAGCAGCTTGTTCAGGGGGAAGGCCAAAAACATTCAGTACTTC
13	TRBV30	.	.	TRBJ2-7	CAWSVGLSYEQYF	TGTGCCTGGAGTGTTGGACTCTCCTACGAGCAGTACTTC
15	TRBV2	.	TRBD2	TRBJ2-7	CASSPTSGRVFEQYF	TGTGCCAGCAGTCCGACTAGCGGGAGGGTCTTCGAGCAGTACTTC
13	TRBV5-1	once	.	TRBJ1-3	CASSPGSGNTIYF	TGCGCCAGCAGCCCCGGGTCTGGAAACACCATATATTTT
15	TRBV29-1	.	TRBD2	TRBJ2-1	CSARTSGSSYNEQFF	TGCAGCGCGCGGACTAGCGGAAGTTCTTACAATGAGCAGTTCTTC
15	TRBV28	few	.	TRBJ1-5	CASREEYRGNQPQHF	TGTGCCAGCAGGGAAGAATACAGGGGCAATCAGCCCCAGCATTTT
16	TRBV4-2	.	TRBD1	TRBJ1-5	CASSQWRGQSNQPQHF	TGTGCCAGCAGCCAATGGAGGGGGCAGAGTAATCAGCCCCAGCATTTT
14	TRBV29-1	.	.	TRBJ2-7	CSVVGETGPREQYF	TGCAGCGTTGTGGGGGAGACAGGCCCTAGAGAGCAGTACTTC
14	TRBV9	.	.	TRBJ2-7	CASSVNSLTYEQYF	TGTGCCAGCAGCGTAAACAGTTTAACCTACGAGCAGTACTTC
17	TRBV4-2	.	.	TRBJ2-3	CASSQSSRSGFTDTQYF	TGTGCCAGCAGCCAAAGTAGCCGGTCCGGGTTCACAGATACGCAGTATTTT
15	TRBV7-9	once	.	TRBJ1-2	CASTKVEFGNYGYTF	TGTGCCAGCACCAAGGTGGAGTTCGGGAACTATGGCTACACCTTC
12	TRBV2	.	.	TRBJ2-7	CASSDRSYEQYF	TGTGCCAGCAGTGACAGAAGTTACGAGCAGTACTTC
13	TRBV13	.	.	TRBJ1-1	CASSLTQNTEAFF	TGTGCCAGCAGCTTAACACAGAACACTGAAGCTTTCTTT
14	TRBV5-1	.	TRBD2	TRBJ2-1	CASSAGTRSGEQFF	TGCGCCAGCAGCGCCGGGACTAGATCTGGTGAGCAGTTCTTC